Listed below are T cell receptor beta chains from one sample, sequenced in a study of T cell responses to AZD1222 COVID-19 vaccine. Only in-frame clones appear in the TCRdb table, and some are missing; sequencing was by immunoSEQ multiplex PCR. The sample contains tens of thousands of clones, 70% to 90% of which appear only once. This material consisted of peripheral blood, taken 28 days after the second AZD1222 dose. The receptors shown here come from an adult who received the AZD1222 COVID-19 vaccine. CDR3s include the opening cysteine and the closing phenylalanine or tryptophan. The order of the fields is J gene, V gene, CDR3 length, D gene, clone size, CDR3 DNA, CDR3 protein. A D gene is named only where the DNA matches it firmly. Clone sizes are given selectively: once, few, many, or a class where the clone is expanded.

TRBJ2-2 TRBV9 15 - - TGTGCCAGCAGCGTAAGTGGGGGGACATACGGGGAGCTGTTTTTT CASSVSGGTYGELFF
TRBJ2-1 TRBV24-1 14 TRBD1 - TGTGCCACCAGTTTGGACAGGGCGTCGGGTGAGCAGTTCTTC CATSLDRASGEQFF
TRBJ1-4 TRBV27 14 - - TGTGCCAGCAGTTTAATGTCCCGTAATGAAAAACTGTTTTTT CASSLMSRNEKLFF
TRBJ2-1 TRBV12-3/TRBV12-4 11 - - TGTGCCAGCAGAGCGGTGGATGAGCAGTTCTTC CASRAVDEQFF
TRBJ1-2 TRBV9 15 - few TGTGCCAGCAGCGTAGATGGGATAGGAAACTATGGCTACACCTTC CASSVDGIGNYGYTF
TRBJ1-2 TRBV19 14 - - TGTGCCAGTAGTATAGACAGCGGTTTCTATGGCTACACCTTC CASSIDSGFYGYTF
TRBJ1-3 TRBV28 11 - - TGTGCCAGCAGTTTAGTAAACACCATATATTTT CASSLVNTIYF
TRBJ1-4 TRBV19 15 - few TGTGCCAGTAGTATTGGGGCTGCAACTAATGAAAAACTGTTTTTT CASSIGAATNEKLFF
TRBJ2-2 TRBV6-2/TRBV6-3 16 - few TGTGCCAGCAGCCCTCGTCCAGGGGTCAACACCGGGGAGCTGTTTTTT CASSPRPGVNTGELFF
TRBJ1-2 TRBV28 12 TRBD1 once TGTGCCAGCTTTGGACAGGGTAGGGGCTACACCTTC CASFGQGRGYTF
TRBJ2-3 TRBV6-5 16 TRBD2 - TGTGCCAGCAGTTACCGGCCTAGCGGGAGGGGAAGGACGCAGTATTTT CASSYRPSGRGRTQYF
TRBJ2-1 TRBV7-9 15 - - TGTGCCAGCAGCTTAGGGCAGGGCAACTACAATGAGCAGTTCTTC CASSLGQGNYNEQFF
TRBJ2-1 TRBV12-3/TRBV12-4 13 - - TGTGCCAGCAGCCCCGGGTACGGGGGCCCACAGTTCTTC CASSPGYGGPQFF
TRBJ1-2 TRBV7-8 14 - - TGTGCCAGCAGCCCCGCCCGGCAGGGAGGCGGCTACACCTTC CASSPARQGGGYTF
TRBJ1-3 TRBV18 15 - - TGTGCCAGCTCCCTCGGGGTGAGCTCTGGAAACACCATATATTTT CASSLGVSSGNTIYF
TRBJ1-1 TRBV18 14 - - TGTGCCAGCTCCCTGTCTGGGGCAGGGATTGAAGCTTTCTTT CASSLSGAGIEAFF
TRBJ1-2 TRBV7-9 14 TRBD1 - TGTGCCAGCAGCAGACGGACAGGGTACTATGGCTACACCTTC CASSRRTGYYGYTF
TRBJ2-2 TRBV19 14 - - TGTGCCAGTAGTATGGCAGGGAACACCGGGGAGCTGTTTTTT CASSMAGNTGELFF
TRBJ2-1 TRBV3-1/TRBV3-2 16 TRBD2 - TGTGCCAGCAGCCAAGAGGGAGGCGGGAGCGTCGATGAGCAGTTCTTC CASSQEGGGSVDEQFF
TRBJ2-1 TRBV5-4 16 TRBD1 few TGTGCCAGCAGCCCCACCCCAGGGGGTAGCCACAATGAGCAGTTCTTC CASSPTPGGSHNEQFF
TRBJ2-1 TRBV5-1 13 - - TGCGCCAGCAGCACTGTGAGGGCAGGTGAGCAGTTCTTC CASSTVRAGEQFF
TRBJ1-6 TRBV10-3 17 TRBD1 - TGTGCCATCAGTGAACGTCTCCCGGGACAGTGGGAGTCACCCCTCCACTTT CAISERLPGQWESPLHF
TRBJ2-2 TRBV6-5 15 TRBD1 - TGTGCCAGCAGCAAAGGGACAGGAGACACCGGGGAGCTGTTTTTT CASSKGTGDTGELFF